This passage covers 7 T cell receptor beta chains from one sample sequenced in a study of blood T cell repertoires in COVID-19. Clones were read by immunoSEQ multiplex PCR, and TCRdb kept only the in-frame ones, dropping some. This sample has 48,000 or so clones; roughly 91% occur once, and the top ten carry 2.5% to 3.5%. The specimen sequenced was peripheral blood. The receptor source for this set is a human donor in a cohort sampled during active COVID-19.

The chain employs TRBV10-1 and TRBJ1-2, with TRBD1 as a possible D gene (6 bases). Trimming stripped 11 bases from V and 4 bases from J, with 17 bases between. Germline values: CDR1 WNHNN, CDR2 SYGVQD (reference sequence). CDR3 length equals 13 residues. CDR3 region: CARGGGGIYGYTF. For the CDR3, the DNA is TGCGCCCGGGGGGGCGGGGGGATCTATGGCTACACCTTC.

This chain uses TRBV18 with TRBJ2-1; 8 bases are a match to TRBD2. The germline CDR1 and CDR2 sequences are KGHSH and LQKENI. Germline trimming cut 1 base from V and 1 base from J; bases unmatched to any gene: 9. CDR3 size: 18 residues. CDR3 loop: CASSPQSQAGASYNEQFF. CDR3 coding DNA: TGTGCCAGCTCACCACAATCCCAAGCGGGAGCTTCCTACAATGAGCAGTTCTTC.

The rearrangement joins TRBV18 to TRBJ2-1; TRBD2 matches at 8 bases. V trimming: 1 base; J trimming: 4 bases; junction bases outside the gene matches: 3. This CDR3 is 15 amino acids long. CDR1 is KGHSH, CDR2 LQKENI, per germline. The CDR3 reads CASSPLSGSYNEQFF. The CDR3 DNA reads as TGTGCCAGCTCACCACTCAGCGGGAGTTACAATGAGCAGTTCTTC.

The CDR3 sequence is CASSSDRGGSGYTF. In nucleotides, the CDR3 is TGCGCCAGCAGCTCCGACAGGGGCGGAAGTGGCTACACCTTC. This chain joins TRBV5-1 and TRBJ1-2, with 8 positions matching TRBD1. CDR3 length equals 14 residues. CDR1 and CDR2 from the germline V gene are SGHRS and YFSETQ. Trimming cost V 3 bases and J 7 bases; bases outside gene matches: 8.

The rearrangement links TRBV10-3 to TRBJ1-5, with 8 nucleotides matching TRBD1. CDR3 size: 14 residues. J was trimmed by 3 bases and V by 7 bases; bases with no gene match: 5. Germline assignment: CDR1 ENHRY and CDR2 SYGVKD. This CDR3 is CAINPGGYNQPQHF. Here the CDR3 DNA reads TGTGCCATCAATCCAGGGGGCTACAATCAGCCCCAGCATTTT.

V usage is TRBV27 and J usage is TRBJ2-7; 7 positions agree with TRBD2. The CDR3 spans 14 residues. V trimming: 2 bases; J trimming: 1 base; junction bases outside the gene matches: 2. Looked up from germline, CDR1 is MNHEY and CDR2 is SMNVEV (reference sequence). DNA of the CDR3: TGTGCCAGCAGTTTAGCGGGAGTGTCCTACGAGCAGTACTTC. Translation gives CASSLAGVSYEQYF.

The rearrangement uses TRBV10-1 and TRBJ2-7, with 10 bases fitting TRBD2. Trimming removed 3 bases from V and 6 bases from J; junction bases left unmatched: 8. This CDR3 contains 15 residues. Germline V gene data show CDR1 as WNHNN and CDR2 as SYGVQD (reference sequence). CDR3 DNA sequence: TGCGCCAGCAGTGACGGCCTAGCGGGAGCAAGCGAGCAGTACTTC. This encodes CASSDGLAGASEQYF.